Listed here are 12 T cell receptor beta chains from one sample, sequenced in a study of T cells in Graves' hyperthyroidism and ophthalmopathy. Amplification targeted TCR beta CDR3 regions from RNA transcripts. The TCR CDR3 first-round RT-PCR relied on the HTBI primer set. TCRdb re-analysed the multiplex PCR reads in MiXCR, keeping a single row per CDR3 protein. The table has 350,000 to 450,000 distinct CDR3 sequences, roughly 13% seen once; the top ten hold more than 9.5%. Sequencing was performed on blood. These receptor sequences come from a woman between 55 and 75 years old with Graves' hyperthyroidism.

This clonotype occurred many times. This chain joins TRBV6-1 and TRBJ1-2, with 7 bases fitting TRBD1. The CDR3 loop spans 11 amino acids. After removal of 10 bases from V and 8 bases from J, the junction contained 7 bases not matched to a gene. The V gene's germline CDR1 is MNHNS and CDR2 SASEGT. The CDR3 is CATLYRGGYTF. The CDR3 coding sequence is TGTGCCACCCTATACAGGGGAGGCTACACCTTC.

This clonotype appeared a few times. This chain uses TRBV20-1 with TRBJ2-7; TRBD1 is a possible D gene (5 bases). This CDR3 is 13 amino acids long. Looked up from germline, CDR1 is DFQATT and CDR2 is SNEGSKA (reference sequence). The V gene lost 3 bases and the J gene lost 4 bases, with 13 bases spanning the gap. This CDR3 reads CSASSAAGYEQYF. As DNA, the CDR3 is TGCAGTGCTAGCTCCGCGGCAGGGTACGAGCAGTACTTC.

This clonotype was recorded many times. The J gene is TRBJ2-3, the V gene TRBV5-1; 12 bases line up with TRBD1. V lost 0 bases and J lost 5; bases outside the gene matches: 4. This CDR3 region has 16 residues. Germline V gene lookup returns CDR1 SGHRS and CDR2 YFSETQ. The CDR3 DNA reads TGCGCCAGCAGCTTGGCGGGACAGGGGGCTAAAGATACGCAGTATTTT. Translated, it gives CASSLAGQGAKDTQYF.

This clonotype was observed at least ten times. The chain combines TRBV12-3 or TRBV12-4 with TRBJ2-7; 7 positions agree with TRBD2. The CDR3 totals 15 residues. Germline trimming cut 3 bases from V and 2 bases from J; bases unmatched to any gene: 7. In nucleotides, the CDR3 is TGTGCCAGCAGTTTTTCTAGCGGTATCCCCTACGAGCAGTACTTC. Encoded protein: CASSFSSGIPYEQYF.

Ten or more counts support this clonotype. The chain links TRBV4-1 to TRBJ2-5; 7 nucleotides line up with TRBD2. CDR3 length: 18 residues. Looked up from germline, CDR1 is MGHRA and CDR2 is YSYEKL. The ends lost 0 bases at V and 6 bases at J; junction bases unmatched: 16. CDR3 in DNA: TGCGCCAGCAGCCAAGATTGGAGTGCGGGAGTGTGGAGGCAGACCCAGTACTTC. This sequence encodes CASSQDWSAGVWRQTQYF.

Remarks on this clonotype: This clone may be a read error of a much larger clone one base away. The V and J genes are TRBV10-2 and TRBJ1-5, with 8 bases lining up with TRBD1. V lost 4 bases and J lost 0; bases outside the gene matches: 5. CDR1 and CDR2 (germline): WSHSY, SAAADI. The CDR3 extends over 16 amino acids. In DNA form, the CDR3 reads TGCGCCAGCAGTGGGGCCGGACAGGGTAGCAATCAGCCCCAGCATTTT. Translation gives CASSGAGQGSNQPQHF.

This clonotype was seen a handful of times. The rearrangement uses TRBV5-4 and TRBJ2-2, with a possible D match to TRBD2 (6 bases). V was pared by 4 bases and J by 1 base, with 14 bases between. This CDR3 is 16 amino acids long. The germline V gene has CDR1 SGHNT and CDR2 YYREEE (reference sequence). The CDR3 loop reads CASSPRVGGNTGELFF. The CDR3 coding sequence is TGTGCCAGCAGCCCTCGTGTGGGGGGGAACACCGGGGAGCTGTTTTTT.

This clonotype was seen repeatedly, ten times or more. This rearrangement joins TRBV3-1 to TRBJ2-3; the D gene is possibly TRBD2 (6 bases). The CDR3 is 15 amino acids. V shed 4 bases and J shed 0 bases, with 11 bases lying between them. Germline-derived CDR1 and CDR2 are LGHDT and YNNKEL (reference sequence). CDR3 residues: CASSPIGGSTDTQYF. DNA for the CDR3: TGTGCCAGCAGCCCAATTGGGGGGAGCACAGATACGCAGTATTTT.

This clonotype was picked up many times. The rearrangement joins TRBV28 to TRBJ1-2; 7 bases fit TRBD1. V shed 6 bases and J 4 bases; nucleotides not matched to a gene: 5. Germline values: CDR1 MDHEN, CDR2 SYDVKM. The CDR3 sequence is 13 residues long. CDR3 loop: CASRPGQLYGYTF. The CDR3, as DNA: TGTGCCAGCAGACCGGGACAGCTCTATGGCTACACCTTC.

This clonotype was found many times. The chain has TRBV20-1 and TRBJ2-7; 7 bases map to TRBD2. Per germline, CDR1 DFQATT and CDR2 SNEGSKA (reference sequence). With 3 bases clipped from V and 6 bases from J, the junction kept 5 bases outside the gene matches. The CDR3 extends over 12 amino acids. The CDR3 DNA reads TGCAGTGCTAGTCAAGCGGGGACCGAGCAGTACTTC. It encodes CSASQAGTEQYF.

V and J are TRBV27 and TRBJ2-1; 9 positions match TRBD2. This CDR3 is 15 amino acids long. V shed 5 bases, J shed 3 bases, and the junction held 5 bases outside the gene matches. CDR1 MNHEY and CDR2 SMNVEV come from the germline V gene (reference sequence). The CDR3 DNA follows: TGTGCCAGCAGTGCCGCGGGAGGGATCTACAATGAGCAGTTCTTC. This encodes CASSAAGGIYNEQFF.

The V gene is TRBV6-2 or TRBV6-3, the J gene TRBJ1-3, with 7 bases fitting TRBD1. The CDR3 has 18 residues. The V segment lost 5 bases and the J segment 4 bases; nucleotides outside the gene matches: 17. CDR1 MNHEY and CDR2 SVGEGT come from the germline V gene. CDR3 in amino acids: CASSPLMTGPQRGNTIYF. CDR3 coding DNA: TGTGCCAGCAGTCCCCTAATGACAGGGCCTCAAAGAGGAAACACCATATATTTT.